Below, one TCR beta chain is given with its context. This record comes from a study of technical replicates of blood from several donors. Trimming removed 6 bases from V and 8 bases from J, with 16 bases in between. The CDR3 is 13 amino acids. Germline CDR1 reads MNHEY; CDR2 reads SVGAGI. Data came from immunoSEQ multiplex PCR; TCRdb stores just in-frame clones and leaves some out. Of some 70,000 clones detected, approximately 91% appear once; the ten largest clones hold roughly 5%. This TCR was sampled from a human donor in good health. Some clones in this sample may be carry-over from other donors' samples. The chain joins TRBV6-5 to TRBJ1-2, with unresolved D. The material sequenced was PBMCs. DNA of the CDR3: TGTGCCAGCAGGTCTAATCTAGCGACGGGCTACACCTTC. Translated: CASRSNLATGYTF.